A selection of T cell receptor beta chains follows, all from one sample in a study of blood T cell repertoires in COVID-19. Only in-frame clones appear in the TCRdb table, and some are missing; sequencing was by immunoSEQ multiplex PCR. The sample lists fewer than 250,000 clones; roughly nine tenths were seen once. Specimen: peripheral blood. Receptors originate from a middle-aged man with acute or convalescent COVID-19. The CDR3 runs from the conserved cysteine through the conserved F or W. The order of the fields is V gene, D gene, J gene, clone size, CDR3 protein, CDR3 DNA. A D gene is named only where the DNA matches it firmly. For some rows the clone size is stated as once, few or many, or as a class when expanded; others skip it.

TRBV7-9,-,TRBJ1-5,-,CASSPSRGQNQPQHF,TGTGCCAGCAGCCCCAGCAGGGGCCAGAATCAGCCCCAGCATTTT
TRBV3-1/TRBV3-2,-,TRBJ2-7,-,CASSQAAGSVYEQYF,TGTGCCAGCAGCCAAGCGGCTGGGAGTGTTTACGAGCAGTACTTC
TRBV4-2,TRBD2,TRBJ2-7,few,CASSPNYRLAEFYEQYF,TGTGCCAGCAGCCCGAACTACAGACTAGCGGAGTTCTACGAGCAGTACTTC
TRBV4-1,-,TRBJ1-5,-,CASSQGGYSNQPQHF,TGCGCCAGCAGCCAAGGAGGGTATAGCAATCAGCCCCAGCATTTT
TRBV9,-,TRBJ1-1,-,CASSVTANTEAFF,TGTGCCAGCAGCGTTACAGCGAACACTGAAGCTTTCTTT
TRBV19,-,TRBJ1-1,-,CASSSHSGNTEAFF,TGTGCCAGTAGCTCGCATTCGGGGAACACTGAAGCTTTCTTT
TRBV21-1,-,TRBJ1-5,-,CASSKDGPWSNQPQHF,TGTGCCAGCAGCAAAGATGGGCCGTGGAGCAATCAGCCCCAGCATTTT
TRBV7-6,-,TRBJ2-3,-,CASSLEGFTDTQYF,TGTGCCAGCAGCTTAGAGGGGTTTACAGATACGCAGTATTTT
TRBV12-3/TRBV12-4,TRBD1,TRBJ1-2,-,CASTLGQAGYTF,TGTGCCAGCACCCTGGGACAGGCGGGCTACACCTTC
TRBV11-2,TRBD2,TRBJ2-5,-,CASSELALRTRRTQYF,TGTGCCAGCAGCGAACTAGCGCTACGGACCCGGAGGACCCAGTACTTC
TRBV27,-,TRBJ1-5,-,CASSSLLSNQPQHF,TGTGCCAGCAGTTCGTTATTGAGCAATCAGCCCCAGCATTTT
TRBV27,TRBD2,TRBJ2-5,-,CASKWGGVETQYF,TGTGCCAGCAAATGGGGAGGGGTAGAGACCCAGTACTTC
TRBV6-2/TRBV6-3,TRBD1,TRBJ1-2,-,CASSYQGAGYGYTF,TGTGCCAGCAGTTACCAGGGGGCTGGATATGGCTACACCTTC
TRBV2,TRBD2,TRBJ2-2,-,CASRGISGSLGELFF,TGTGCCAGCAGAGGAATAAGCGGGAGTCTGGGGGAGCTGTTTTTT
TRBV5-5,TRBD1,TRBJ1-1,few,CASSSKGQGNTEAFF,TGTGCCAGCAGCTCCAAGGGACAGGGGAACACTGAAGCTTTCTTT
TRBV28,TRBD2,TRBJ2-7,-,CASSFFSGSYEQYF,TGTGCCAGCAGTTTTTTTAGCGGGAGTTACGAGCAGTACTTC
TRBV19,TRBD1,TRBJ1-2,-,CASSITRQGNYGYTF,TGTGCCAGTAGTATCACCAGACAGGGCAACTATGGCTACACCTTC
TRBV10-1,TRBD1,TRBJ2-4,-,CASSESPRDRGPKNIQYF,TGCGCCAGCAGTGAGTCTCCCCGGGACAGGGGACCCAAAAACATTCAGTACTTC
TRBV5-5,-,TRBJ2-2,-,CASSLWGDTVTGELFF,TGTGCCAGCAGCTTGTGGGGCGACACTGTGACCGGGGAGCTGTTTTTT
TRBV30,-,TRBJ2-7,-,CAWSVLGFYEQYF,TGTGCCTGGAGTGTACTAGGGTTCTACGAGCAGTACTTC
TRBV7-9,-,TRBJ1-1,-,CASSQEGVRRNTEAFF,TGTGCCAGCAGCCAAGAGGGGGTAAGGCGGAACACTGAAGCTTTCTTT
TRBV6-5,-,TRBJ1-4,-,CASSYRGGGVDEKLFF,TGTGCCAGCAGTTACAGGGGTGGAGGGGTTGATGAAAAACTGTTTTTT
TRBV1,-,TRBJ2-1,-,CTSSGQGILAMYNEQFF,TGCACCAGCAGCGGACAGGGAATCCTAGCGATGTACAATGAGCAGTTCTTC
TRBV6-5,-,TRBJ2-3,-,CASSYSGVPDTQYF,TGTGCCAGCAGTTACTCGGGAGTCCCAGATACGCAGTATTTT
TRBV5-1,-,TRBJ1-1,once,CASSPMQNTEAFF,TGCGCCAGCAGCCCTATGCAGAACACTGAAGCTTTCTTT
TRBV5-4,-,TRBJ2-6,-,CASSLILSSSGGANVLTF,TGTGCCAGCAGCTTGATTCTGTCCTCCTCGGGGGGGGCCAACGTCCTGACTTTC
TRBV5-1,TRBD2,TRBJ2-5,-,CASSLGLAGSREETQYF,TGCGCCAGCAGCTTGGGACTAGCGGGATCAAGGGAAGAGACCCAGTACTTC
TRBV12-3/TRBV12-4,TRBD1,TRBJ1-2,-,CASSPGQGSGYTF,TGTGCCAGCAGTCCGGGACAGGGATCTGGCTACACCTTC
TRBV28,TRBD1,TRBJ2-4,once,CASSPGTGVVSIAKNIQYF,TGTGCCAGCAGTCCCGGGACAGGGGTGGTTTCCATAGCCAAAAACATTCAGTACTTC
TRBV5-1,-,TRBJ2-2,few,CASSFTGSNAGELFF,TGCGCCAGCAGCTTTACAGGGTCCAACGCCGGGGAGCTGTTTTTT
TRBV29-1,TRBD2,TRBJ2-5,-,CSAPGGETQYF,TGCAGCGCCCCGGGGGGTGAGACCCAGTACTTC
TRBV7-2,TRBD1,TRBJ2-2,-,CASSFNRGTGELFF,TGTGCCAGCAGCTTTAACAGGGGCACCGGGGAGCTGTTTTTT
TRBV2,-,TRBJ2-7,once,CASGHYEQYF,TGTGCCAGCGGGCATTACGAGCAGTACTTC
TRBV19,TRBD1,TRBJ2-3,-,CASSIGQGSTDTQYF,TGTGCCAGTAGTATAGGACAGGGAAGCACAGATACGCAGTATTTT
TRBV27,TRBD2,TRBJ2-3,-,CASGVSGMTDTQYF,TGTGCCAGCGGAGTCAGCGGGATGACAGATACGCAGTATTTT
TRBV7-2,-,TRBJ1-5,-,CASSFRQGREQPQHF,TGTGCCAGCAGCTTTAGGCAGGGAAGGGAACAGCCCCAGCATTTT
TRBV19,-,TRBJ2-7,-,CASSIALGLSTGEQYF,TGTGCCAGTAGTATAGCCCTGGGACTCAGCACCGGCGAGCAGTACTTC
TRBV7-7,-,TRBJ2-5,-,CASSPSKIALVLQETQYF,TGTGCCAGCAGCCCAAGTAAAATAGCGTTGGTCCTCCAAGAGACCCAGTACTTC
TRBV10-3,-,TRBJ2-7,-,CAISESGQGEQYF,TGTGCCATCAGTGAGTCGGGACAAGGCGAGCAGTACTTC
TRBV6-2/TRBV6-3,-,TRBJ1-5,-,CASSYIYRNQPQHF,TGTGCCAGCAGTTATATCTACAGGAATCAGCCCCAGCATTTT
TRBV2,-,TRBJ1-1,-,CASSEGANTEAFF,TGTGCCAGCAGTGAGGGCGCGAACACTGAAGCTTTCTTT
TRBV4-3,-,TRBJ1-1,-,CASSQELRGTEAFF,TGCGCCAGCAGCCAAGAATTAAGAGGGACTGAAGCTTTCTTT
TRBV29-1,-,TRBJ1-1,-,CVYREGLNTEAFF,TGCGTCTACAGGGAAGGTCTGAACACTGAAGCTTTCTTT
TRBV19,TRBD2,TRBJ2-1,-,CASSIGLAGGGDEQFF,TGTGCCAGTAGTATAGGGCTAGCGGGGGGAGGCGATGAGCAGTTCTTC
TRBV27,TRBD1,TRBJ2-7,-,CASGWTGTYEQYF,TGTGCCAGCGGGTGGACAGGAACCTACGAGCAGTACTTC
TRBV7-2,TRBD2,TRBJ2-7,-,CASLGEGYEQYF,TGTGCCAGCTTGGGGGAGGGCTACGAGCAGTACTTC
TRBV6-5,-,TRBJ2-2,-,CASSYSRLGTGELFF,TGTGCCAGCAGTTACTCGAGACTTGGCACCGGGGAGCTGTTTTTT
TRBV6-5,TRBD1,TRBJ2-7,-,CASSYGTGDEQYF,TGTGCCAGCAGTTACGGGACAGGGGACGAGCAGTACTTC
TRBV14,TRBD1,TRBJ1-1,-,CASSPLGTGVGDTEAFF,TGTGCCAGCAGCCCGTTAGGGACAGGGGTGGGAGACACTGAAGCTTTCTTT
TRBV6-5,-,TRBJ1-5,-,CASSYSQGDSNQPQHF,TGTGCCAGCAGTTACTCGCAGGGTGATTCCAATCAGCCCCAGCATTTT
TRBV6-5,-,TRBJ1-1,once,CASASGGAGNTEAFF,TGTGCCAGCGCATCGGGGGGGGCAGGGAACACTGAAGCTTTCTTT
TRBV10-1,TRBD1,TRBJ2-2,-,CASSEETGRGRGELFF,TGCGCCAGCAGTGAGGAGACAGGGCGTGGCCGGGGGGAGCTGTTTTTT
TRBV19,-,TRBJ1-5,-,CASSIDFGNQPQHF,TGTGCCAGTAGTATAGATTTCGGGAATCAGCCCCAGCATTTT
TRBV5-4,TRBD2,TRBJ2-7,-,CASSAGLADISYEQYF,TGTGCCAGCAGCGCCGGACTAGCGGATATCTCCTACGAGCAGTACTTC
TRBV11-2,TRBD1,TRBJ2-7,-,CASSQDRGQYYEQYF,TGTGCCAGCAGCCAGGACAGGGGGCAATATTACGAGCAGTACTTC
TRBV28,-,TRBJ2-7,-,CASSSRQTRRGEQYF,TGTGCCAGCAGTTCCCGACAGACGAGGCGTGGGGAGCAGTACTTC
TRBV4-2,TRBD2,TRBJ2-3,once,CASSQEVSGGARDTQYF,TGTGCCAGCAGCCAAGAAGTGAGCGGGGGGGCTCGAGATACGCAGTATTTT